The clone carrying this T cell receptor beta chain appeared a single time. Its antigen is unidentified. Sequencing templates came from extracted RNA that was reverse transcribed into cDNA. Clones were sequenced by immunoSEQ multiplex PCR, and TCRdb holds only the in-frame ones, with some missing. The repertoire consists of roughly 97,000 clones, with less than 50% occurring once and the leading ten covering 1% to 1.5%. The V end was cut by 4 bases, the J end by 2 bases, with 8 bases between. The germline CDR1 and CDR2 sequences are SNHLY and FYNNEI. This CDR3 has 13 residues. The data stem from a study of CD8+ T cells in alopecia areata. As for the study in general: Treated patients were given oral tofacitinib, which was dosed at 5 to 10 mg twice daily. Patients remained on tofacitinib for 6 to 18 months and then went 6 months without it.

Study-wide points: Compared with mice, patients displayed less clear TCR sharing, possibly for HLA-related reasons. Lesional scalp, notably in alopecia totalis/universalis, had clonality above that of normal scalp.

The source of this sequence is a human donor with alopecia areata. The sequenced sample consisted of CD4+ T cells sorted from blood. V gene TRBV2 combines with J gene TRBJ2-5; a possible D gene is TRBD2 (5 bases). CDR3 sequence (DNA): TGTGCCAGCAGTGCCGGGGTTCAAGAGACCCAGTACTTC. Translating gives CASSAGVQETQYF. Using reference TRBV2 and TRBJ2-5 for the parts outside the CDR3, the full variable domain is EPEVTQTPSHQVTQMGQEVILRCVPISNHLYFYWYRQILGQKVEFLVSFYNNEISEKSEIFDDQFSVERPDGSNFTLKIRSTKLEDSAMYFCASSAGVQETQYFGPGTRLLVL.